Listed here are 15 T cell receptor beta chains from one sample, sequenced in a study of siplizumab effects on memory and regulatory T cells. Data came from immunoSEQ multiplex PCR; TCRdb stores just in-frame clones and leaves some out. The data show over 35,000 clones, more than 70% seen once. Sequencing was done on a sample of naive CD4+ T cells sorted from blood. The receptor source for this set is a human donor in good health.

The gene calls are TRBV11-2 and TRBJ2-1, with D perhaps matching TRBD1 or TRBD2 (5 bases each). Per germline, CDR1 SGHAT and CDR2 FQNNGV. V dropped 0 bases and J dropped 8 bases, with 11 bases sitting between them. The CDR3 is made up of 14 amino acids. The CDR3 reads CASSLDGRDHEQFF. In nucleotides, the CDR3 is TGTGCCAGCAGCTTAGATGGCAGGGACCATGAGCAGTTCTTC.

The chain joins TRBV2 to TRBJ2-2; D may be TRBD2 (6 bases). Trimming removed 6 bases at V and 3 bases at J, with 11 bases between. The CDR3 contains 14 residues. Germline CDR1 SNHLY, CDR2 FYNNEI. The CDR3 loop is CASRTREDTGELFF. The DNA for the CDR3 is TGTGCCAGCAGGACCAGGGAGGACACCGGGGAGCTGTTTTTT.

The gene calls are TRBV6-6 and TRBJ2-5; D is possibly TRBD2 (6 bases). TRBJ2-7 explains the end of the DNA better; the J call may be wrong. From germline, CDR1 is MNHNY and CDR2 SVGAGI (reference sequence). The CDR3 totals 13 residues. The chain's CDR3 is CASSYRRGYEQYF. The CDR3 nucleotides read TGTGCCAGCAGTTACCGGAGGGGCTACGAGCAGTACTTC.

The gene calls are TRBV6-5 and TRBJ1-2; D call uncertain. V lost 0 bases and J 0 bases, leaving 8 bases between the germline ends. The length of the CDR3 is 15 residues. CDR1 is MNHEY and CDR2 is SVGAGI in the germline V gene. CDR3: CASSYSRESNYGYTF. DNA for the CDR3: TGTGCCAGCAGTTACTCTCGGGAATCTAACTATGGCTACACCTTC.

This clone has just one count. The rearrangement joins TRBV6-1 to TRBJ1-1, with D uncertain. The germline gives CDR1 MNHNS, CDR2 SASEGT. The CDR3 totals 13 residues. Trimming removed 1 base from V and 1 base from J, with 4 bases in between. The CDR3 spells CASSEVGNTEAFF. CDR3 nucleotides: TGTGCCAGCAGTGAAGTAGGGAACACTGAAGCTTTCTTT.

The chain combines TRBV9 with TRBJ2-7; D possibly corresponds to TRBD2 (6 bases). The CDR3 is made up of 14 amino acids. Deletions cut 0 bases from V and 7 bases from J, with 14 bases between. Germline values: CDR1 SGDLS, CDR2 YYNGEE. The CDR3 sequence: CASSVAGESGEQYF. CDR3 in DNA: TGTGCCAGCAGCGTAGCGGGAGAATCAGGAGAGCAGTACTTC.

As to this clone: The junction departs from germline at one end; a sequencing error may be responsible. The chain has TRBV7-7 and TRBJ2-3; unclear D gene. The germline gives CDR1 SSHAT, CDR2 FNYEAQ (reference sequence). The CDR3 runs to 13 residues. The CDR3 here is CASSPRSGDTQYF. The CDR3, as DNA: TGTGCTAGCAGCCCAAGGTCGGGAGATACGCAGTATTTT.

About this clone itself: One end of the junction is discordant with germline, which a read error may explain. The sample contains more than one DNA sequence encoding this CDR3. This chain connects TRBV11-2 to TRBJ2-1, with D perhaps assigned TRBD1 or TRBD2 (5 bases each). CDR3 length equals 13 residues. The germline V gene has CDR1 SGHAT and CDR2 FQNNGV. The CDR3 DNA reads as TGCGCCAGCAGCTTAGAAACAGGACTGTGGATGTTCTTC. It yields the protein CASSLETGLWMFF.

V is TRBV6-5 and J is TRBJ2-7, with D possibly TRBD1 on 6 matching bases. The CDR3 consists of 15 residues. V gave up 2 bases and J gave up 2 bases, with 13 bases separating them. Germline V gives CDR1 MNHEY, CDR2 SVGAGI. DNA for the CDR3: TGTGCCAGCAGTTACACTGGACAGAGACCCTACGAGCAGTACTTC. Translating it yields CASSYTGQRPYEQYF.

This chain joins TRBV18 and TRBJ1-5; D is unresolved. The germline V gene encodes CDR1 KGHSH and CDR2 LQKENI. CDR3 length: 14 amino acids. The V and J ends lost 0 bases and 0 bases respectively, with 3 bases between them. The DNA for the CDR3 is TGTGCCAGCTCACCACCTGGTAGCAATCAGCCCCAGCATTTT. Translation: CASSPPGSNQPQHF.

The V and J genes are TRBV6-4 and TRBJ1-2; tentative D call: TRBD1 (6 bases). Looked up from germline, CDR1 is MRHNA and CDR2 is SNTAGT. V was pared by 6 bases and J by 2 bases, with 22 bases between. The CDR3 contains 17 residues. The CDR3 spells CASSPWVQKDSNYGYTF. In nucleotides, the CDR3 is TGTGCCAGCAGCCCCTGGGTACAAAAGGACAGCAACTATGGCTACACCTTC.

This clone showed up just a few times. The chain uses TRBV19 and TRBJ1-5, with 9 bases aligning to TRBD1. The CDR3 has 16 amino acids. V was clipped by 5 bases and J by 4 bases; unmatched bases: 9. CDR1 is LNHDA, CDR2 SQIVND, per germline (reference sequence). CDR3 loop: CASSFRDRETNQPQHF. Here the CDR3 DNA reads TGTGCCAGTAGTTTCCGGGACAGGGAGACTAATCAGCCCCAGCATTTT.

The table lists this clone with a count of one. The V and J genes are TRBV5-1 and TRBJ2-3; tentative D call: TRBD1 (6 bases). This CDR3 is built from 15 residues. V was shortened by 2 bases and J by 1 base, with 11 bases between the two germline ends. Germline loops: CDR1 SGHRS, CDR2 YFSETQ. This CDR3 is CASSFQGLGTDTQYF. In nucleotides, the CDR3 is TGCGCCAGCAGCTTCCAGGGGTTGGGCACAGATACGCAGTATTTT.

V and J are TRBV5-1 and TRBJ2-1; a possible D gene is TRBD2 (6 bases). V dropped 0 bases and J dropped 0 bases, with 13 bases sitting between them. Germline V gives CDR1 SGHRS, CDR2 YFSETQ. The CDR3 contains 17 residues. CDR3 coding DNA: TGCGCCAGCAGCTTGGGATTTGCGGGGAGCTCCTACAATGAGCAGTTCTTC. Residues: CASSLGFAGSSYNEQFF.

This rearrangement joins TRBV15 to TRBJ1-4; D is ambiguous. Trimming cost V 5 bases and J 3 bases, with 7 bases left between them. CDR3 length equals 13 residues. Germline values: CDR1 LNHNV, CDR2 YYDKDF (reference sequence). CDR3 residues: CATSFSPNEKLFF. In DNA form, the CDR3 reads TGTGCCACCAGCTTCAGCCCTAATGAAAAACTGTTTTTT.